The clone carrying this T cell receptor (beta chain) was detected a few times. What it binds is not known. The sample originates from a study of T cells in Graves' hyperthyroidism and ophthalmopathy. General study findings and limits: Peripheral blood also featured most of the thyroid clonotypes expanded above 0.001.

The investigators amplified TCR beta CDR3 regions from RNA transcripts. Carried out on the TCR CDR3, a first-round RT-PCR used the HTBI primer set. TCRdb analysed the multiplex PCR reads with MiXCR anew, one entry per CDR3 protein. The sample yields nearly 600,000 distinct CDR3 sequences, approximately 15% seen once. Uncontrolled infection, other autoimmune disease, pregnancy or lactation barred patients from enrollment. The germline V gene has CDR1 DFQATT and CDR2 SNEGSKA (reference sequence). J lost 4 bases, V lost 5 bases, and 3 bases had no gene match. The CDR3 is 14 residues long. Material for sequencing was blood. The chain has TRBV20-1 and TRBJ2-3, with TRBD2 identical over 13 bases. The source is a woman in her thirties with Graves' hyperthyroidism that later progressed to Graves' ophthalmopathy. DNA of the CDR3: TGCAGTGCTCCCGGACTAGCGGGAGCAGATACGCAGTATTTT. It specifies CSAPGLAGADTQYF.